The sample holds many counts of the clone carrying this TCR beta chain. The antigen is unknown. The sample belongs to a study of Graves' ophthalmopathy and Graves' hyperthyroidism. Notes on the study in general: Ophthalmopathy progression was predicted with around 71% sensitivity and about 74% specificity. Among expanded thyroid clonotypes above 0.001 frequency, most also occurred in blood.

Amplifying from RNA transcripts, the study obtained TCR beta CDR3 regions. HTBI primers primed a first-round RT-PCR, and a second-round multiplex PCR followed. TCRdb reprocessed the multiplex PCR reads via MiXCR and lists one record per CDR3 protein. This sample has 200,000 to 250,000 distinct CDR3 sequences, with over 25% found just once. CDR1 PRHDT and CDR2 FYEKMQ come from the germline V gene (reference sequence). The V and J ends lost 6 bases and 12 bases, in that order; junction bases with no gene match: 8. This CDR3 comprises 12 residues. The study excluded patients with other autoimmune diseases, uncontrolled infections, pregnancy or lactation.

The origin of this receptor is a man aged 50 or older with Graves' ophthalmopathy. J is TRBJ2-7 and V is TRBV13; 10 bases are a match to TRBD2. Sequencing input: peripheral blood. CDR3: CASRETSGIVYF. As DNA, the CDR3 is TGTGCCAGCAGGGAAACTAGCGGGATAGTGTACTTC.